The sequence of this TCR beta chain was determined in a study of high-grade serous ovarian cancer treatment subgroups. Background on the study: On average, roughly 14,000 reads and under 9,000 unique TCR beta rearrangements were obtained per sample.

Overall study results and limits: Different patients shared almost no repertoire; same-patient tumors shared roughly 0.11 to 0.85. Higher neoantigen levels went with greater TCR clonal relatedness. CDR1 and CDR2 were left unanalyzed; analyses focused on CDR3.

Concerning this clone: The antigen is unknown. A much more abundant neighbour one base away suggests this may be a read error. This CDR3 is also generated by other DNA sequences in the sample.

The germline V gene has CDR1 SEHNR and CDR2 FQNEAQ (reference sequence). The CDR3 contains 15 residues. With 4 bases clipped from V and 5 bases from J, the junction kept 8 bases outside the gene matches. Tumor samples were obtained before definitive surgery or chemotherapy. Only in-frame clones appear in the TCRdb table, and some are missing; sequencing was by immunoSEQ multiplex PCR. This table holds roughly 660 clones, about 66% found once. This sequence originates from a human donor with high-grade serous ovarian cancer. The gene calls are TRBV7-9 and TRBJ1-2, with 9 nucleotides matching TRBD1. Source material: tumor tissue. CDR3 amino acids: CASSSRDRVPYGYTF. The CDR3 DNA is TGTGCCAGCAGCTCTCGGGACAGGGTTCCTTATGGCTACACCTTC.